This T cell receptor (beta chain) is from a study of CD8 T cells in ankylosing spondylitis. The study's findings and limits: The study identified a TCR beta motif of under ten highly homologous variants that appeared characteristic of ankylosing spondylitis blood.

Worth noting for this clonotype: The target antigen is unknown.

The CDR3 runs 12 residues. Between the trimmed V and J ends, which lost 5 bases and 4 bases, there was a span of 8 bases. TCRdb reprocessed the 5' RACE reads with MiXCR, giving one entry per CDR3 protein. Of approximately 300,000 distinct CDR3 sequences in the sample, 6.5% to 10% were seen once. This chain joins TRBV12-3 or TRBV12-4 and TRBJ2-5; D ambiguous. The receptor was derived from a male donor with ankylosing spondylitis. Sequencing input: blood, either unsorted or a sorted T cell fraction (not recorded which). The CDR3 here is CASSRQVETQYF. The CDR3 bases are TGTGCCAGCAGTAGGCAGGTAGAGACCCAGTACTTC.